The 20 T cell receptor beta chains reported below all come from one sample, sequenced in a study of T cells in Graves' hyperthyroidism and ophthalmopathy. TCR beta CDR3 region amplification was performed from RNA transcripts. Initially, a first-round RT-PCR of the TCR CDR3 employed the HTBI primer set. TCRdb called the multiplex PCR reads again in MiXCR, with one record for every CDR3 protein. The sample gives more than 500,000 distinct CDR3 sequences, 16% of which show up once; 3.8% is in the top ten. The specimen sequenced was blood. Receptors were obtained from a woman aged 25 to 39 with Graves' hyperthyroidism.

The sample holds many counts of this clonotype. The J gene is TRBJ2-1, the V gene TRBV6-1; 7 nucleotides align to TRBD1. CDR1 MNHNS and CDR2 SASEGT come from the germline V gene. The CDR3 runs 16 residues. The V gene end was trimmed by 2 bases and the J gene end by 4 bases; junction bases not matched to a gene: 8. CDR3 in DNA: TGTGCCAGCAGTGAATACCCCGACAGGGAATACAATGAGCAGTTCTTC. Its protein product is CASSEYPDREYNEQFF.

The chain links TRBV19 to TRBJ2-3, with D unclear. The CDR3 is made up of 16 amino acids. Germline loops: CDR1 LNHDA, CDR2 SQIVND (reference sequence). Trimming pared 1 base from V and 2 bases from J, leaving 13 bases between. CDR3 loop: CASSIVFRRITDTQYF. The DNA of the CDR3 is TGTGCCAGTAGTATAGTTTTTCGACGGATCACAGATACGCAGTATTTT.

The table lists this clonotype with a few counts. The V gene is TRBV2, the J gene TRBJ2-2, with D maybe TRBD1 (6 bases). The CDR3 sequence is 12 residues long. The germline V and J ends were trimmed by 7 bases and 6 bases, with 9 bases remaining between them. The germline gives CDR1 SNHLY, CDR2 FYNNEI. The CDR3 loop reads CASNRVPGELFF. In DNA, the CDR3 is TGTGCCAGCAACAGGGTACCCGGGGAGCTGTTTTTT.

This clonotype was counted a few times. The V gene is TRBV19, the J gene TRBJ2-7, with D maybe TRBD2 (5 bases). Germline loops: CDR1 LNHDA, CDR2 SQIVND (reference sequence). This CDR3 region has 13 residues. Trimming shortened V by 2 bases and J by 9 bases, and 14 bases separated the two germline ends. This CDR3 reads CASSIPGTRGQYF. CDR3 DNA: TGTGCCAGTAGTATACCGGGAACTCGGGGGCAGTACTTC.

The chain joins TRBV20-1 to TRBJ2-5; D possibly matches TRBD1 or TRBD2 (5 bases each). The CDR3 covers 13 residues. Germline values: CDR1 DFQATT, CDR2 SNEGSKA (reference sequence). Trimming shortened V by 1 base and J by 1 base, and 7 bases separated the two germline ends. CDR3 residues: CSARAGAQETQYF. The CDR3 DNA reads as TGCAGTGCTAGAGCCGGGGCCCAAGAGACCCAGTACTTC.

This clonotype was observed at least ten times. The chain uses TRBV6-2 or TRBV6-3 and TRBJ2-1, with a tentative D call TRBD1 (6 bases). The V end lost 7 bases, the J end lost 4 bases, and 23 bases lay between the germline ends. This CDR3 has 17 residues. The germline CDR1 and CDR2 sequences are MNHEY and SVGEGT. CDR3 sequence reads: CASTEVSGTRRYNEQFF. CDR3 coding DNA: TGTGCCAGCACCGAGGTATCCGGGACAAGGAGGTACAATGAGCAGTTCTTC.

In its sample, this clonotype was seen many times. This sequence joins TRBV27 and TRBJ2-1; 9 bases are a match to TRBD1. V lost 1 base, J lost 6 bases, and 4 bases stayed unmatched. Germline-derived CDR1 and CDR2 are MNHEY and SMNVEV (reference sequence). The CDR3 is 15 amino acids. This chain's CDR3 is CASSLFGTGINEQFF. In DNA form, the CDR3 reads TGTGCCAGCAGTTTATTCGGGACAGGGATCAATGAGCAGTTCTTC.

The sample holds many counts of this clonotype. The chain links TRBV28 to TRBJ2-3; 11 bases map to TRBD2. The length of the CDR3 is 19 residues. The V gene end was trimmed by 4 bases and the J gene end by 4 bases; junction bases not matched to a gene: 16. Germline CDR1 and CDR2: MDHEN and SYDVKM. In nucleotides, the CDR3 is TGTGCCAGCAGTTCGTCCAACACTAGCGGGAGACTGTCCCCAGATACGCAGTATTTT. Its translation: CASSSSNTSGRLSPDTQYF.

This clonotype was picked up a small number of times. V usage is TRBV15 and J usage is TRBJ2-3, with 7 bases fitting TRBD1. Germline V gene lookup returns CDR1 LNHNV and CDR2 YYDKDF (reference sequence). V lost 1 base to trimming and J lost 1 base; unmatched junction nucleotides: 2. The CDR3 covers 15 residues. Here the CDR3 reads CATSRAGQRTDTQYF. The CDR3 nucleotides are TGTGCCACCAGCAGAGCGGGACAGCGCACAGATACGCAGTATTTT.

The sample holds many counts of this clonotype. The CDR3 here is CASSFGVWNSPLHF. The CDR3 DNA reads as TGTGCCAGCAGTTTTGGGGTGTGGAATTCACCCCTCCACTTT. J is TRBJ1-6 and V is TRBV12-3 or TRBV12-4; D gene uncertain. The CDR3 sequence is 14 residues long. The V and J ends lost 3 bases and 7 bases respectively, with 10 bases between them.

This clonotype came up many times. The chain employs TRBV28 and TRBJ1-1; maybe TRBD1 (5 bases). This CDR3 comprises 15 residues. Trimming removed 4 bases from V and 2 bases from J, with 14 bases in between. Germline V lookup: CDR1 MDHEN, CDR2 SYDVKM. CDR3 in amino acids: CASSSPGTENTEAFF. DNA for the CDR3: TGTGCCAGCAGTTCACCCGGGACGGAAAACACTGAAGCTTTCTTT.

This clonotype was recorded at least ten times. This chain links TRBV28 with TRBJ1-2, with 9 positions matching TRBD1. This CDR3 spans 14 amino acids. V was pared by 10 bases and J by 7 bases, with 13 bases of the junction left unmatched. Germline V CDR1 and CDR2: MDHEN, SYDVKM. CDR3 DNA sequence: TGTGCCACCCGACTCACAGGGGGCGCGAGTGGCTACACCTTC. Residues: CATRLTGGASGYTF.

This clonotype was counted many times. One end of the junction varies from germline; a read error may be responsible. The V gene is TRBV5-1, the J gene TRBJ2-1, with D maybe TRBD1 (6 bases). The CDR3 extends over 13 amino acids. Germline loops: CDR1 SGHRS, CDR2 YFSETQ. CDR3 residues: CASSLQGYNEQFF. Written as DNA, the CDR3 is TGTGCCAGCAGTTTACAGGGTTACAATGAGCAGTTCTTC.

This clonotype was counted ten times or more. The CDR3 bases are TGTGCCAGCAGCTTATTCCCTTCTGAGGGGGTTTACGAGCAGTACTTC. Translated, it gives CASSLFPSEGVYEQYF. The rearrangement links TRBV7-2 to TRBJ2-7, with a tentative D call TRBD1 (6 bases). Trimming stripped 2 bases from V and 4 bases from J, with 18 bases between. Looked up from germline, CDR1 is SGHTA and CDR2 is FQGNSA. CDR3 length equals 16 residues.

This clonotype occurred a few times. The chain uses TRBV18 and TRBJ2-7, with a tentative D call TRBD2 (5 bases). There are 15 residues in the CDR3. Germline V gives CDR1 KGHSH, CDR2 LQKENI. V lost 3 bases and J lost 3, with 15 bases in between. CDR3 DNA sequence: TGTGCCAGCTCACCGCCTTACGGAGAGGGCTACGAGCAGTACTTC. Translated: CASSPPYGEGYEQYF.

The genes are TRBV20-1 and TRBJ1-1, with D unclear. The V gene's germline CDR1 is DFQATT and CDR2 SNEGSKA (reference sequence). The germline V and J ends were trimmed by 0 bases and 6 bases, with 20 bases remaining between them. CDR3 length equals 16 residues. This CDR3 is CSARDDRLIVDSEAFF. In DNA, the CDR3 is TGCAGTGCTAGAGATGATAGACTTATTGTGGATTCTGAAGCTTTCTTT.

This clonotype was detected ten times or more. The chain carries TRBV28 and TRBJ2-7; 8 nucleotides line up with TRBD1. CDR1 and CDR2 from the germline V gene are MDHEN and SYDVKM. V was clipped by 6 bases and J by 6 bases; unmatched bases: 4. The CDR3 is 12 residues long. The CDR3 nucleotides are TGTGCCAGCAGGGGACAGGCGCTCGAGCAGTACTTC. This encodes CASRGQALEQYF. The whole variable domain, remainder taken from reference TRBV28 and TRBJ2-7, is DVKVTQSSRYLVKRTGEKVFLECVQDMDHENMFWYRQDPGLGLRLIYFSYDVKMKEKGDIPEGYSVSREKKERFSLILESASTNQTSMYLCASRGQALEQYFGPGTRLTVT.

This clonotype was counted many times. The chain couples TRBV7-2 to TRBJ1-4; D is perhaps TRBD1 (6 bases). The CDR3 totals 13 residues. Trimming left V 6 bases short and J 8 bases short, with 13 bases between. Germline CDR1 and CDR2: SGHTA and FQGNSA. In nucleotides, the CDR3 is TGTGCCAGCAGTGGACAGACGCGGGAAAAACTGTTTTTT. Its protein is CASSGQTREKLFF.

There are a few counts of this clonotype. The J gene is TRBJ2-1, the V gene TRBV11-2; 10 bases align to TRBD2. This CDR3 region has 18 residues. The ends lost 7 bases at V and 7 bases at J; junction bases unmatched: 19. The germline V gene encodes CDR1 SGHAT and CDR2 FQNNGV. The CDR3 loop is CASNQPPQAGGPGNEQFF. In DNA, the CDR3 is TGTGCCAGCAACCAGCCCCCCCAAGCGGGAGGGCCGGGTAATGAGCAGTTCTTC.

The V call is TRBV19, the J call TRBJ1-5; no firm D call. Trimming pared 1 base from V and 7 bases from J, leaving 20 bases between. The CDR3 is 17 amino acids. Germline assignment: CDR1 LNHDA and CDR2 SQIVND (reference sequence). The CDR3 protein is CASSIGRRSTRQQPQHF. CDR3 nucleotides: TGTGCCAGTAGTATAGGGCGACGGAGCACAAGGCAGCAGCCCCAGCATTTT. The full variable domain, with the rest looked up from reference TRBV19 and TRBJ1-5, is DGGITQSPKYLFRKEGQNVTLSCEQNLNHDAMYWYRQDPGQGLRLIYYSQIVNDFQKGDIAEGYSVSREKKESFPLTVTSAQKNPTAFYLCASSIGRRSTRQQPQHFGDGTRLSIL.